This T cell receptor beta chain comes out of a study of metastatic and nonmetastatic thyroid tumors. Study-wide context: From malignant and benign thyroid patients, repertoires in blood and in tumor or nodule tissue were compared. Study-wide results and caveats: Malignant thyroid tumors reportedly had TCR beta diversity that was significantly higher than in benign nodules, in blood and tumor.

About this clone: The antigen is not known.

Thyroid surgery was preceded by no treatment in any patient. How the authors handled the data: Between-group CDR3 differences, defined by clinicopathological status, yielded a distant-metastasis classifier for papillary thyroid cancer. With MiXCR, TCRdb reprocessed the PCR reads. These V and J calls rely on TCRdb rather than the paper's analysis. The table shows some 14,000 clones, with roughly 12% occurring only once. The CDR3 contains 16 residues. From germline, CDR1 is SGHRS and CDR2 YFSETQ. Trimming shortened V by 1 base and J by 1 base, and 15 bases separated the two germline ends. The chain uses TRBV5-1 and TRBJ2-7, with TRBD1 as a possible D gene (5 bases). This sequence originates from a female donor with papillary thyroid cancer or a benign thyroid nodule (not recorded which). Some clones in this sample may be carry-over from other donors' samples. The sample consisted of blood. CDR3 sequence: CASSLLVRGASYEQYF. Here the CDR3 DNA reads TGCGCCAGCAGCTTGTTAGTAAGGGGCGCTTCCTACGAGCAGTACTTC.